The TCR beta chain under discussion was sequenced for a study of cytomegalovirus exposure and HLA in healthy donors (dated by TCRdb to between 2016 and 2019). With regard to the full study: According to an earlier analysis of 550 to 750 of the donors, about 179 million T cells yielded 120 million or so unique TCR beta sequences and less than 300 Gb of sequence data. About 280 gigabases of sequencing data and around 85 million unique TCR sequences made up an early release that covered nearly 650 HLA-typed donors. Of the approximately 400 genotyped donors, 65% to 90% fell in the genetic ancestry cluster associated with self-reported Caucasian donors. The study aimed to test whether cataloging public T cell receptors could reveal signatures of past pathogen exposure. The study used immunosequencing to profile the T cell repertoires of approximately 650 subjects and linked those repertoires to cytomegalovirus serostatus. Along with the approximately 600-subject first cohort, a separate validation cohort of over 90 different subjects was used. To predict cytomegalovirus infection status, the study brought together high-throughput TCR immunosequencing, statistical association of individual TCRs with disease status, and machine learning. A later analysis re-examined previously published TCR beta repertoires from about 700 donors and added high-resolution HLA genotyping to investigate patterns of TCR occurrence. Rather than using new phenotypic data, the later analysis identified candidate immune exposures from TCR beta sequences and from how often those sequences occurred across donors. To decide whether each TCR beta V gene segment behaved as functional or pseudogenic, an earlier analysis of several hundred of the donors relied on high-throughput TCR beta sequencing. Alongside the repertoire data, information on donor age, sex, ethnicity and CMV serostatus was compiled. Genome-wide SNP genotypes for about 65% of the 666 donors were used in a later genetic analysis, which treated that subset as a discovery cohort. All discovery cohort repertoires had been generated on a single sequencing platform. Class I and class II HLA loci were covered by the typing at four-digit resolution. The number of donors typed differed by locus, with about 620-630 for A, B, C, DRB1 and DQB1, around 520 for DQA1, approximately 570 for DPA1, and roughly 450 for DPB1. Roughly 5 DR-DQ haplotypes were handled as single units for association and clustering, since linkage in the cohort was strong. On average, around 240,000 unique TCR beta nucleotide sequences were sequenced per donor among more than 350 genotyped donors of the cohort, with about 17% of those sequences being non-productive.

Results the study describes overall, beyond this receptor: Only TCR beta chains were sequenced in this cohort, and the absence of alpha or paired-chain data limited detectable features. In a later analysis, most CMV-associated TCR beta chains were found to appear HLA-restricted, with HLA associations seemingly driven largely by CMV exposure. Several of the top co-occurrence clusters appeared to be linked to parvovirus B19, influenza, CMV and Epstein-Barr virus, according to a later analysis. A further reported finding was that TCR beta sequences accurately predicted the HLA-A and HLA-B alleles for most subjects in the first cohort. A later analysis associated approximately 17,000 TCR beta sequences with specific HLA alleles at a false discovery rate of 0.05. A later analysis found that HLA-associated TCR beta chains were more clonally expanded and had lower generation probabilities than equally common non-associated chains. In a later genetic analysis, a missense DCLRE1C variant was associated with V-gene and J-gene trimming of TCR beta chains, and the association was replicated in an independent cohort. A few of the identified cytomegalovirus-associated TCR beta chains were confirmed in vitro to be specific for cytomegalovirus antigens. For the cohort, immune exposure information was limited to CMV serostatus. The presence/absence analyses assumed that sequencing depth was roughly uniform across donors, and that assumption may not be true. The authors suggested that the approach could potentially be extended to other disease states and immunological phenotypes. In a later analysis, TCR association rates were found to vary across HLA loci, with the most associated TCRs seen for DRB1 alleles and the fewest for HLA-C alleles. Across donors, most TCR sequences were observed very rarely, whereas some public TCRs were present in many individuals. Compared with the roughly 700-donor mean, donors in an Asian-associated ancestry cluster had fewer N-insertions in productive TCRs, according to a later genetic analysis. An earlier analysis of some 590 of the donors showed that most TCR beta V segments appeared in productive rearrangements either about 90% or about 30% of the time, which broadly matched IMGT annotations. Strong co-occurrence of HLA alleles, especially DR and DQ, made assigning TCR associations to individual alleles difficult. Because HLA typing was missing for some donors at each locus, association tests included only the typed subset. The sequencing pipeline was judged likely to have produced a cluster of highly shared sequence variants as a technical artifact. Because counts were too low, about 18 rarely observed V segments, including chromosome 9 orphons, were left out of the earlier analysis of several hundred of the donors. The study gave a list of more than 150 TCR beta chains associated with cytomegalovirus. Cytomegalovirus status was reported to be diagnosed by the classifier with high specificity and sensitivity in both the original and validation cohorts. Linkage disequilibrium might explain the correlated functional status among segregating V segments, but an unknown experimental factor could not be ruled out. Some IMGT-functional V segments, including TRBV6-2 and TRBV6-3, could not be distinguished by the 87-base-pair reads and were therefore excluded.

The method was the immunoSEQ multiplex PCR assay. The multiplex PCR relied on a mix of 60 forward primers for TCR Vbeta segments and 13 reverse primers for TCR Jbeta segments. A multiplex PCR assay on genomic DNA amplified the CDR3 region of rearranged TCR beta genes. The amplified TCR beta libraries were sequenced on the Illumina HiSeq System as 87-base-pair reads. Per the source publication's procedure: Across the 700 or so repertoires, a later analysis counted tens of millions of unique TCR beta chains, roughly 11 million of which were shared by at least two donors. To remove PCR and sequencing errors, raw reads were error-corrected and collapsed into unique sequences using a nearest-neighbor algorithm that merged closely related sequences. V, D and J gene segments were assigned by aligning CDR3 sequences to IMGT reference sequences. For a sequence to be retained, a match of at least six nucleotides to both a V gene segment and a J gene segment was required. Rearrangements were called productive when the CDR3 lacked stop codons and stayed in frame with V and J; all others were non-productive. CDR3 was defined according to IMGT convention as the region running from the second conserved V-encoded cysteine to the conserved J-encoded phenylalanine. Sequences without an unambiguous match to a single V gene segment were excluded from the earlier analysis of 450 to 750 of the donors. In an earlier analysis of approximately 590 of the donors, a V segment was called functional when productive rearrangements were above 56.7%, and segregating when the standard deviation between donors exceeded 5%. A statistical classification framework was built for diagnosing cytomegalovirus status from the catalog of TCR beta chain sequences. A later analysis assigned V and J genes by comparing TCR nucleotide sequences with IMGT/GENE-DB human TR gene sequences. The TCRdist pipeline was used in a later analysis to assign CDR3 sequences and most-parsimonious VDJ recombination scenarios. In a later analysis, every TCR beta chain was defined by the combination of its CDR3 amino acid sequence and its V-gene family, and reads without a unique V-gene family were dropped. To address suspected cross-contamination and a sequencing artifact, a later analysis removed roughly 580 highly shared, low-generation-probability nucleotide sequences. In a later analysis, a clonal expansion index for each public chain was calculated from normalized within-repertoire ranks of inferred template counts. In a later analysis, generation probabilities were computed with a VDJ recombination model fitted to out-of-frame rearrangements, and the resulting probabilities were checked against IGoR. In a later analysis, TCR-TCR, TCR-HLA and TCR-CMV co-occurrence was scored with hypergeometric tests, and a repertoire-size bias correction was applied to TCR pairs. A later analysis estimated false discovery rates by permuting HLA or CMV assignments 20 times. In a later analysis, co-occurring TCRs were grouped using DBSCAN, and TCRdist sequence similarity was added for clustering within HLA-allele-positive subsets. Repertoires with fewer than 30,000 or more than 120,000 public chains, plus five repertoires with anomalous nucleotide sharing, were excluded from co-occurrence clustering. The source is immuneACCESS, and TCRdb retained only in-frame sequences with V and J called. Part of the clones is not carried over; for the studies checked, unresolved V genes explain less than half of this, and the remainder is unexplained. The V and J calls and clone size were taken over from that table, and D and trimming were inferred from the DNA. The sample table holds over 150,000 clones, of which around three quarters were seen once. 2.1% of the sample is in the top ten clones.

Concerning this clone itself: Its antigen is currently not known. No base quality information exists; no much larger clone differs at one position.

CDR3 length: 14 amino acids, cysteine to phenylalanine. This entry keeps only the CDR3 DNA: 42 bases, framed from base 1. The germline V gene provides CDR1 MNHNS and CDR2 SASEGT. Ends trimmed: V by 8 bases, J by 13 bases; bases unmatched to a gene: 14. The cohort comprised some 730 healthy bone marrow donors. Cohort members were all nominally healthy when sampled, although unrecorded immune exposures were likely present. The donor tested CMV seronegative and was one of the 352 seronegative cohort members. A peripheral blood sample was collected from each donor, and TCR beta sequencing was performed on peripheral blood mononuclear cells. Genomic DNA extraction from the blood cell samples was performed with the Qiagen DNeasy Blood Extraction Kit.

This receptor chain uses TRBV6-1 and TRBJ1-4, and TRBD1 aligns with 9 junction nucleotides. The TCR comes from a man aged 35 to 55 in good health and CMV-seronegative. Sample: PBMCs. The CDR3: CASAQEQGATGLFF. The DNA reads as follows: TGTGCCAGCGCGCAGGAACAGGGGGCAACGGGACTGTTTTTT.